The 4 T cell receptor beta chains in this list originate from one sample, sequenced in a study of blood T cell repertoires in COVID-19. Data came from immunoSEQ multiplex PCR; TCRdb stores just in-frame clones and leaves some out. The data show fewer than 300,000 clones, 80% to 90% seen once. The specimen was PBMCs or T cells enriched from blood (not recorded which). These receptors were obtained from a man aged 18-30 years who had recovered from COVID-19.

V is TRBV4-1 and J is TRBJ1-1; D may be TRBD1 (5 bases). V lost 5 bases and J lost 0, with 13 bases in between. In germline, CDR1 is MGHRA, CDR2 YSYEKL. This CDR3 comprises 15 residues. The CDR3 here is CASSFRGGMNTEAFF. The CDR3, as DNA: TGCGCCAGCAGCTTCCGGGGGGGAATGAACACTGAAGCTTTCTTT.

This chain connects TRBV19 to TRBJ1-2; maybe TRBD1 (6 bases). The CDR3 loop spans 14 amino acids. The V end lost 5 bases, the J end lost 2 bases, and 12 bases lay between the germline ends. The germline CDR1 and CDR2 sequences are LNHDA and SQIVND (reference sequence). Here the CDR3 reads CASSEGTGNYGYTF. CDR3 sequence (DNA): TGTGCCAGTAGTGAGGGCACAGGGAACTATGGCTACACCTTC. The full variable domain, in which reference TRBV19 and TRBJ1-2 provide the parts outside the CDR3, is DGGITQSPKYLFRKEGQNVTLSCEQNLNHDAMYWYRQDPGQGLRLIYYSQIVNDFQKGDIAEGYSVSREKKESFPLTVTSAQKNPTAFYLCASSEGTGNYGYTFGSGTRLTVV.

The V call is TRBV7-6, the J call TRBJ2-7; 14 nucleotides agree with TRBD2. Looked up from germline, CDR1 is SGHVS and CDR2 is FNYEAQ. Trimming cost V 1 base and J 1 base; bases outside gene matches: 12. This CDR3 has 20 amino acids. The CDR3 coding sequence is TGTGCCAGCAGCTTAGAGCCCGGGACTAGCGGGAGTGTCGTATCCTACGAGCAGTACTTC. This translates into CASSLEPGTSGSVVSYEQYF.

The chain links TRBV28 to TRBJ2-7, with 8 bases lining up with TRBD2. The CDR3 is 16 amino acids. Germline lookup yields CDR1 MDHEN and CDR2 SYDVKM. V lost 5 bases and J lost 1; bases outside the gene matches: 10. The CDR3 reads CASSPAPGRASYEQYF. The CDR3 DNA reads TGTGCCAGCAGTCCCGCCCCCGGGAGGGCTTCCTACGAGCAGTACTTC. Complete variable domain (other parts from reference TRBV28 and TRBJ2-7): DVKVTQSSRYLVKRTGEKVFLECVQDMDHENMFWYRQDPGLGLRLIYFSYDVKMKEKGDIPEGYSVSREKKERFSLILESASTNQTSMYLCASSPAPGRASYEQYFGPGTRLTVT.